The entry that follows covers one T cell receptor (beta chain) sequence. The antigen it binds to is not known. It has no much larger one-base neighbor in the sample; base qualities were not kept. The record originates from a study of T cell repertoires in cytomegalovirus infection (dated by TCRdb to about 2019). The study in broad terms: Recently identified HLA-C-restricted CMV epitopes, whose presentation resists viral immunomodulation, were targeted by peptide stimulations together with well-studied HLA-B-restricted epitopes. Donor HLA type was relevant to the analysis, because carriage of CMV infection together with the matching HLA type was indicated by public TCR beta signatures. Broad study findings and their caveats: Carriers of CMV infection plus the relevant HLA type were discriminated by the cumulative frequency of public TCR beta family members in the study cohort and in an independent 352-donor cohort. The ex vivo response was dominated by HLA-C-restricted CMV-specific TCR beta clonotypes, which also provided the single most frequent clonotype in two of eight donors.

From its cysteine to its phenylalanine, the CDR3 spans 12 amino acids. Kept here is only the CDR3 DNA, which spans 36 bases and is read in frame from base 1. The V and J ends are trimmed by 6 bases and 7 bases, leaving 10 bases between them. Via the germline V gene (reference sequence), CDR1 is LNHDA and CDR2 SQIVND. What the treatment or condition label conveys for this sample: in vitro stimulation with specific CMV peptide epitopes to enrich CMV-specific T cells. Sequencing was performed on an Illumina HiSeq 1500. In-frame beta chains were kept once TCRdb had trimmed the public reads at Q25 with fastp and called clones with MiXCR. Records with the same CDR3 protein are collapsed into one entry carrying the most frequent genes and DNA. A total of hundreds of thousands of distinct CDR3 sequences appear in this sample, approximately 33% of them only once. Clones ranked in the top ten supply around an eighth of the sample.

This chain is built from TRBV19 and TRBJ1-5; D gene: possibly TRBD1, on 6 matching bases. This receptor was taken from a human donor in good health (CMV status not recorded). Some clones in this sample may be carry-over from other donors' samples. This specimen was cultured CD8+ T cells from PBMCs, taken from culture after CMV antigen stimulation. Here the CDR3 is given as CASRTGTQPQHF. The DNA sequence is as follows: TGTGCCAGTAGGACAGGAACCCAGCCCCAGCATTTT.